Listed below are T cell receptor beta chains from one sample, sequenced in a study of tumor-infiltrating lymphocytes in oesophageal squamous cell carcinoma. MiXCR, applied by TCRdb to the PCR reads, yields one record per CDR3 protein. The sample shows 9,500 to 15,000 distinct CDR3 sequences, 50% to 70% of them seen only once. The sequenced material came from esophageal tumor tissue. Receptors were obtained from a female donor with esophageal squamous cell carcinoma. CDR3s include the opening cysteine and the closing phenylalanine or tryptophan.

j_gene | v_gene | CDR3aa
TRBJ2-1 | TRBV7-9 | CASSLVGGRTYNEQFF
TRBJ2-5 | TRBV28 | CASKRNSVINQETQYF
TRBJ2-7 | TRBV27 | CASRKGYEQYF
NA | TRBV7-8 | CASSGEGQGSYRQYF
TRBJ2-1 | TRBV7-6 | CASSIYRGEQFF
NA | TRBV7-9 | CASSLGIQSSYEQYF
TRBJ2-7 | TRBV28 | CASSLSSEQYF
NA | TRBV7-6 | CASSLARSGSPTYEQYF
TRBJ2-5 | TRBV7-2 | CASSRVRETQYF
TRBJ1-2 | TRBV20-1 | CSALPGGGYGYTF
TRBJ2-7 | TRBV6-1 | CASIGTGGKNYEQYF
NA | TRBV7-2 | CASSTVGLVNEQFF
NA | TRBV7-2 | CASGPKAQYF
NA | TRBV5-6 | CASRRYGGSLYEQYF
NA | TRBV7-8 | CASSPNRGGQETQYF
TRBJ2-2 | TRBV7-3 | CASSAQGVGELFF
TRBJ1-2 | TRBV7-2 | CASSLRREWEHYF
TRBJ2-5 | TRBV18 | CASSPLAGLQETQYF
TRBJ2-2 | TRBV7-2 | CASSPDTGELFF
TRBJ1-1 | TRBV28 | CASSFDRGTEAFF
TRBJ2-1 | TRBV7-6 | CASSFGTTAYNEQFF
TRBJ2-2 | TRBV7-3 | CASSLIDGTGELFF
TRBJ2-1 | TRBV10-2 | CASTTSGNRYNEQFF
TRBJ2-5 | TRBV7-6 | CASKPEYQETQYF
TRBJ2-5 | TRBV6-6 | CASSYSNRGEQYF
NA | TRBV7-2 | CASSRTGGSSYEQYF
TRBJ1-5 | TRBV6-5 | CASRTSRDRDNQPQHF
TRBJ2-6 | TRBV7-3 | CASSLVPYSGANVLTF
TRBJ1-1 | TRBV6-1 | CASSERGYNTEAFF
NA | TRBV7-8 | CASSHPTHLDTQYQETQYF
TRBJ2-5 | TRBV7-2 | CASSKGLVSFFF
NA | TRBV7-4 | CASSLQTYEQFF
TRBJ2-7 | TRBV7-2 | CASSFPESSYEQYF
NA | TRBV7-3 | CASSSTRGAQETQYF
TRBJ2-1 | TRBV7-6 | CASSLALSNEQFF
NA | TRBV18 | CASSDTHSYEQYF
NA | TRBV7-2 | CASSHPGLAVYNEQFF
NA | TRBV7-4 | CASSSSGLGTSGRNEQFF
TRBJ1-1 | TRBV28 | CASSLFPQGSGSTEAFF
TRBJ2-3 | TRBV7-8 | CASSLGPAGGTDTQYF
TRBJ2-3 | TRBV7-3 | CASSLGTSGSSYTDTQYF
TRBJ2-3 | TRBV7-2 | CASSLRGGRGRGTDTQYF
TRBJ2-1 | TRBV24-1 | CATSDTTTGSSYNEQFF